This T cell receptor beta chain derives from a study of tissue T cells after allogeneic stem cell transplantation. Findings and caveats of the study: Tissue-detected TCR repertoire was only partly captured by blood and spleen T cells. Anatomically similar tissues had similar TCR repertoires within each patient.

CDR3 sequences, V/J genes, frequencies and template counts came from survey-depth TCRbeta sequencing. Assay used: immunoSEQ multiplex PCR; TCRdb lists only in-frame clones, some missing. The profile covers 20,000 to 25,000 clones, with 69% appearing a single time and approximately 0.42% taken by the ten largest. For this clone: Its antigen is unknown. Gene names refer to mouse genes. The DNA ends 1 residue before the CDR3 does, and the rest of the CDR3 is filled in from the germline J gene.

CDR3 size: 12 residues. Germline lookup yields CDR1 FNHDT and CDR2 SITEND (reference sequence). V was pared by 1 base and J by 6 bases, with 4 bases between. The chain is built from TRBV19 and TRBJ1-4; D gene unclear. The specimen sequenced was blood. The receptor was derived from a female BALB/c mouse in good health. For this strain, the MHC haplotype corresponds to H2-d. CDR3 sequence reads: CASSIPDERLFF. The CDR3 DNA, read in part, is TGTGCCAGCAGTATACCAGACGAAAGATTATTT.